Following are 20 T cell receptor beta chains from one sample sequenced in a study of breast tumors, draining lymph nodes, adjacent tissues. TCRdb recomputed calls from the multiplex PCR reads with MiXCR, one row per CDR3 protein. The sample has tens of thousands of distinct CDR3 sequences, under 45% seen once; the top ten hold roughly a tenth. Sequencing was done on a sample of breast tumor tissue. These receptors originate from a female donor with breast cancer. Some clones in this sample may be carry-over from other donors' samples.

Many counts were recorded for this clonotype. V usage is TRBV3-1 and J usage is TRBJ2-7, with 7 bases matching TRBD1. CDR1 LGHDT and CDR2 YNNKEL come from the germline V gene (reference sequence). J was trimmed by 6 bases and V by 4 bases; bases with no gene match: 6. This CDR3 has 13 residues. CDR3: CASSLHRGVEQYF. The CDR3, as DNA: TGTGCCAGCAGCCTTCACAGGGGCGTCGAGCAGTACTTC.

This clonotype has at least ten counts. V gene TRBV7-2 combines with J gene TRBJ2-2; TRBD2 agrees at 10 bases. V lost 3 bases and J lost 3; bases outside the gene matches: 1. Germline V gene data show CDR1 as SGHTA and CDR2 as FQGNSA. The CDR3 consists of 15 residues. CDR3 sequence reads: CASSFGLADTGELFF. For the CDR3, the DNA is TGTGCCAGCAGCTTTGGACTAGCGGACACCGGGGAGCTGTTTTTT.

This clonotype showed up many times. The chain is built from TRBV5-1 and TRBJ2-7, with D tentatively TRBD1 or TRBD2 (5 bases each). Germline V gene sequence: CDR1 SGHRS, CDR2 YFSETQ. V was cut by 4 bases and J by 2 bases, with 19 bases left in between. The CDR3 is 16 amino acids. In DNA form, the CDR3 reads TGCGCCAGCAGCCCCACCCGGGCAGGGAGCGCCTACGAGCAGTACTTC. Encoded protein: CASSPTRAGSAYEQYF.

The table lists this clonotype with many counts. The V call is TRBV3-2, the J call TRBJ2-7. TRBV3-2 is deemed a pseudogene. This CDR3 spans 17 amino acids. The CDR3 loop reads CASSQEGRKGQPYEQYF. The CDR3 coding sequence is TGTGCCAGCAGCCAAGAAGGCAGGAAGGGTCAGCCCTACGAGCAGTACTTC.

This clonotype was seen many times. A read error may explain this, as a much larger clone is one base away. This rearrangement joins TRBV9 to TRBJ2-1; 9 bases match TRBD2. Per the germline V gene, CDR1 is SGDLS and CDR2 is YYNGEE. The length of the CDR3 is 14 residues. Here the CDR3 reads CASSVEGTSNEQSF. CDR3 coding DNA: TGTGCCAGCAGCGTAGAAGGGACTAGCAATGAGCAGTCCTTC.

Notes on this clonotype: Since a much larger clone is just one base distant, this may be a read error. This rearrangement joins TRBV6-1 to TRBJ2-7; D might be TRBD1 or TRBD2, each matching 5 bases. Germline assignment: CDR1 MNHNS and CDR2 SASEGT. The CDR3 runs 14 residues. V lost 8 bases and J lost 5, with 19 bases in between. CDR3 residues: CASFPPGRGDEQYF. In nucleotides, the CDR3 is TGTGCCAGCTTCCCCCCGGGACGGGGTGACGAGCAGTACTTC.

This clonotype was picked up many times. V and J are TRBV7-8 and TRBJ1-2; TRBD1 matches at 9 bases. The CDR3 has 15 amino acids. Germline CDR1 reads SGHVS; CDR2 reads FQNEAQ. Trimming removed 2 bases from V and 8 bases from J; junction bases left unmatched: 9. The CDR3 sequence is CASSLRRGTGIGYTF. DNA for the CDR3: TGTGCCAGCAGCTTAAGGAGGGGGACAGGGATCGGCTACACCTTC.

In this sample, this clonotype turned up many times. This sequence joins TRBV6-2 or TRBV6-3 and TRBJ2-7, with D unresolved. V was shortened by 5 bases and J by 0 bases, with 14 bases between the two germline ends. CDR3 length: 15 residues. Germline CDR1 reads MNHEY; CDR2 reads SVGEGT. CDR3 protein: CASSHFTSSSYEQYF. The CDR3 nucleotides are TGTGCCAGCAGTCACTTCACTTCGAGCTCCTACGAGCAGTACTTC.

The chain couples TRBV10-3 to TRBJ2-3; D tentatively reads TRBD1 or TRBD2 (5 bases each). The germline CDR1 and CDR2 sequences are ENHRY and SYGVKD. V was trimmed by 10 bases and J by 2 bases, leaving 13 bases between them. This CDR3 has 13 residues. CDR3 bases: TGTGCCACCACTTTGGGGACCACAGATACGCAGTATTTT. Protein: CATTLGTTDTQYF.

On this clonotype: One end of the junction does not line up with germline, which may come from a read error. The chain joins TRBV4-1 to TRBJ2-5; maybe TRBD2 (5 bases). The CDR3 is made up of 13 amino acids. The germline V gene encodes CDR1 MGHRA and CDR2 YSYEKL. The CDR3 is CASSQEVAVWEFF. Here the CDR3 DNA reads TGCGCCAGCAGCCAAGAAGTGGCCGTATGGGAGTTCTTC.

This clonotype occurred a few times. CDR3 loop: CASSQAGLLNTEAFF. The CDR3, as DNA: TGCGCCAGCAGCCAAGCGGGTCTACTGAACACTGAAGCTTTCTTT. The genes are TRBV4-3 and TRBJ1-1; unclear D gene. The V gene's germline CDR1 is LGHNA and CDR2 YSLEER. Trimming removed 1 base from V and 0 bases from J, with 9 bases in between. The CDR3 is 15 residues long.

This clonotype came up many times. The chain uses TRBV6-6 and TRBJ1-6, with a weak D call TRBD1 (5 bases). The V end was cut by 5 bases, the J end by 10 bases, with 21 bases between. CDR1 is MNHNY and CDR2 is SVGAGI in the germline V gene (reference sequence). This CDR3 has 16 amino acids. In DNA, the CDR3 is TGTGCCAGCAGTCACCGTCCCGGGACCGGTAGCTCACCCCTCCACTTT. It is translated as CASSHRPGTGSSPLHF.

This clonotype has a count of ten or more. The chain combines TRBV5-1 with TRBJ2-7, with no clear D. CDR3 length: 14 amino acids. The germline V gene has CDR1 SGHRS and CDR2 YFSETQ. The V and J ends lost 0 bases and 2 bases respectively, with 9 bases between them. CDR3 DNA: TGCGCCAGCAGCTTGGGGAACCGACCCTACGAGCAGTACTTC. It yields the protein CASSLGNRPYEQYF.

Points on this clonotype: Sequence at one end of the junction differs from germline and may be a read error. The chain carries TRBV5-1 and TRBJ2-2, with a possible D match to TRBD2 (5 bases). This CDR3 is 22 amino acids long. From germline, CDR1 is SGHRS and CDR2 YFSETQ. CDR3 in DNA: TGCGCCTGCAGCCGGGGTTTTTTTTCCGGGTACGACACTTCGAGGAACACCGGGGAGCTGTTTTTT. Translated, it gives CACSRGFFSGYDTSRNTGELFF.

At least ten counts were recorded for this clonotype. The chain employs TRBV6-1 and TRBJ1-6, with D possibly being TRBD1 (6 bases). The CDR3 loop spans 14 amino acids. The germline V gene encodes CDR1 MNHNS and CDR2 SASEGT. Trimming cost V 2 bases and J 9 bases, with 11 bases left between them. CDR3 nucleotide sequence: TGTGCCAGCAGTGAAAGGACAGCGCTTTCACCCCTCCACTTT. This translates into CASSERTALSPLHF.

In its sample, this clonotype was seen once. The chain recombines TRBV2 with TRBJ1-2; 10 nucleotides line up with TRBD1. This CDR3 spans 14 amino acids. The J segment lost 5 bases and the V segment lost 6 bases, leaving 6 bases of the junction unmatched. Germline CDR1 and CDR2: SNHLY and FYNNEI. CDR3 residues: CASRRGQGFYGYTF. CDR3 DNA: TGTGCCAGCAGAAGGGGACAGGGGTTTTATGGCTACACCTTC.

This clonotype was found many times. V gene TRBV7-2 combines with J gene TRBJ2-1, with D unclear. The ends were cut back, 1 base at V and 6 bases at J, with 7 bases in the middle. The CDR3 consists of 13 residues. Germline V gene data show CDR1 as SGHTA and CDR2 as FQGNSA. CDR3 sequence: CASSLGEINEQFF. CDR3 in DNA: TGTGCCAGCAGCTTAGGAGAGATCAATGAGCAGTTCTTC. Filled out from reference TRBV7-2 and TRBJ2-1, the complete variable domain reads GAGVSQSPSNKVTEKGKDVELRCDPISGHTALYWYRQSLGQGLEFLIYFQGNSAPDKSGLPSDRFSAERTGGSVSTLTIQRTQQEDSAVYLCASSLGEINEQFFGPGTRLTVL.

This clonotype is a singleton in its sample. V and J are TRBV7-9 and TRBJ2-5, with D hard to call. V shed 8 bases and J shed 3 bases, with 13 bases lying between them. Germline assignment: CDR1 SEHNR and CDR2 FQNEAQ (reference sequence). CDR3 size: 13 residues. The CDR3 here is CASLLRGEETQYF. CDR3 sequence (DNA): TGTGCCAGCCTACTACGCGGCGAAGAGACCCAGTACTTC.

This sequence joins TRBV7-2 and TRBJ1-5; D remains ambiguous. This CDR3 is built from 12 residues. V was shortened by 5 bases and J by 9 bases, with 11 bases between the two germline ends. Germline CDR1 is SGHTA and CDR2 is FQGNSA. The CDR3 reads CASSLDLGPQHF. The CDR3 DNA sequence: TGTGCCAGCAGCCTGGACCTGGGGCCCCAGCATTTT.

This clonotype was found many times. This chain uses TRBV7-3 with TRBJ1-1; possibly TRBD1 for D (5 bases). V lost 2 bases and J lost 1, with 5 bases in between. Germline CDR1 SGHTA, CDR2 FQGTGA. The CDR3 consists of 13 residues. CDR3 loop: CASSLDRNTEAFF. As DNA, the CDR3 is TGTGCCAGCAGCTTAGACAGGAACACTGAAGCTTTCTTT.